This T cell receptor (beta chain) was profiled in a study of OX40 agonist ivuxolimab in advanced cancers. In the study overall: An anti-OX40 (CD134) antibody with agonistic activity, ivuxolimab, was administered to patients. Study-level findings and limits: Partial responders at 0.1-3.0 mg/kg showed near-lowest clonal expansion. Among the nonresponders, some also had low normalized T-cell clonal expansion. CD4+ and CD8+ blood T cells expanded clonally by week 6 at 0.1 to 3.0 mg/kg.

A remark on this clone: Its target is unknown.

Germline CDR1 is SGHTA and CDR2 is FQGNSA. The V gene end was trimmed by 5 bases and the J gene end by 0 bases; junction bases not matched to a gene: 8. This CDR3 region has 16 residues. Produced via immunoSEQ multiplex PCR; TCRdb's table is partial and in-frame only. The table includes tens of thousands of clones, around 84% detected once. This TCR was sampled from an adult with an advanced solid tumor such as melanoma, head and neck, liver or kidney cancer. The chain uses TRBV7-2 and TRBJ2-7; 9 bases agree with TRBD2. Sequencing used CD4+ or CD8+ T cells sorted from blood, obtained in a trial of the OX40 agonist ivuxolimab. The CDR3 loop reads CASSVLSGGYSYEQYF. CDR3 sequence (DNA): TGTGCCAGCAGCGTACTTAGCGGGGGCTACTCCTACGAGCAGTACTTC.